A single TCR beta chain is shown here with its context. Its specificity is not known. All donors were healthy, and all were Caucasian. With 0 bases clipped from V and 9 bases from J, the junction kept 10 bases outside the gene matches. CDR3 size: 17 residues. Germline V gene data show CDR1 as SEHNR and CDR2 as FQNEAQ (reference sequence). This sample is drawn from a study of identical twins. Via MiXCR, TCRdb re-called the 5' RACE reads, giving one row per CDR3 protein. This sample has around 1.7 million distinct CDR3 sequences, with around 33% found just once. Findings and caveats of the study: While abundant cord blood beta clonotypes carried fewer insertions, memory repertoires showed no such pattern.

Sequenced: cord blood. The chain carries TRBV7-9 and TRBJ1-5; TRBD1 aligns across 11 bases. This sequence was found in a newborn girl in good health. The CDR3 region has the DNA TGTGCCAGCAGCTTAGCGGGACAGGGGGGGTCCTTAGGGCCCCAGCATTTT. It specifies CASSLAGQGGSLGPQHF.